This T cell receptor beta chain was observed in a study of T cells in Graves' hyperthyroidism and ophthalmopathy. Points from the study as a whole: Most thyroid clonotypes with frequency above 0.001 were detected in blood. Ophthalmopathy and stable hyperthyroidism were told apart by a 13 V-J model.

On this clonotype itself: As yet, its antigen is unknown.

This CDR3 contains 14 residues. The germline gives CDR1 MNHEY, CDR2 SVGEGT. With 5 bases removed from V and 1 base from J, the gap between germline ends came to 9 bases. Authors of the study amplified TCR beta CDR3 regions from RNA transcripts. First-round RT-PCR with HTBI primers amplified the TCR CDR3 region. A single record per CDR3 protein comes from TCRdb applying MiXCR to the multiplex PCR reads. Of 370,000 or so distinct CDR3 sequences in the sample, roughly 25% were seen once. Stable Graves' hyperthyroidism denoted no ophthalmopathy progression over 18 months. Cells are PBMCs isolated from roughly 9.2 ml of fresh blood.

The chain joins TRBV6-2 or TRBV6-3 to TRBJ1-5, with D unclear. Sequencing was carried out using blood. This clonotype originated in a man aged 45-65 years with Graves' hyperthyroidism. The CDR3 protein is CASSGLGSNQPQHF. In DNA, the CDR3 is TGTGCCAGCAGTGGGCTGGGAAGCAATCAGCCCCAGCATTTT.